This T cell receptor (beta chain) was profiled in a study of T cells in Graves' hyperthyroidism and ophthalmopathy. Study-wide context: Upon initial diagnosis and before any treatment, peripheral blood was collected. Whole-study results and caveats: Ophthalmopathy cases were set apart from stable hyperthyroidism by a 13 V-J model.

Diagnoses rested on clinical symptoms, serum thyroxine and TRAb, thyroid ultrasound and orbital computed tomography. Concerning this clonotype: The antigen remains unidentified.

There were TCR beta CDR3 regions amplified from RNA transcripts. Carried out on the TCR CDR3, a first-round RT-PCR used the HTBI primer set. TCRdb independently ran MiXCR on the multiplex PCR reads; one entry per CDR3 protein. This sample has approximately 700,000 distinct CDR3 sequences; over 15% occur once, and the top ten carry around 8%. This TCR was sampled from a man between 18 and 35 years old with Graves' hyperthyroidism. Specimen: blood.

The CDR3 is CASSPRTLDNEQFF. The CDR3 coding sequence is TGTGCCAGCTCGCCAAGGACTCTGGACAATGAGCAGTTCTTC. The chain joins TRBV18 to TRBJ2-1; maybe TRBD2 (5 bases). V was cut by 6 bases and J by 5 bases, with 14 bases left in between. Germline V gives CDR1 KGHSH, CDR2 LQKENI. The CDR3 is made up of 14 amino acids.